This T cell receptor beta chain was identified in a study of vaccination effects on CD4 cells after COVID-19. Overall study: Pools of viral peptides were used by the ViraFEST assay to expand antigen-specific CD4+ T cells ahead of sequencing. Study-level findings and limits: Late in the post-vaccination period, infection-induced and vaccine-induced clones underwent marked clonal contraction. In healthy vaccinees, only 1 of 255 vaccine-induced clones cross-reacted with common cold coronaviruses.

Using immunoSEQ multiplex PCR, the repertoire was profiled, and TCRdb retains in-frame clones only, with some absent. The sample holds 50,000 to 60,000 clones; around four fifths are singletons and the top ten take 4.3%. Details on this clone: Its specificity is not known.

The CDR3 consists of 15 residues. The germline V gene encodes CDR1 MNHEY and CDR2 SVGAGI. Trimming left V 0 bases short and J 8 bases short, with 13 bases between. Once cultured for around 11 days, the cells underwent separation to obtain CD4+ T cells. Participants each got two BNT162b2 or mRNA-1273 vaccine doses. Recipients of the vaccine had no prior SARS-CoV-2 infection and negative nucleocapsid antibodies. The V gene is TRBV6-5, the J gene TRBJ1-4; D is possibly TRBD1 (6 bases). The receptor was isolated from a human donor who received a COVID-19 vaccine. This sample comprised CD4+ T cells from PBMCs cultured without peptide, obtained after COVID-19 vaccination. CDR3 nucleotide sequence: TGTGCCAGCAGTTACTCGACGGGGGCCGGGGAAAAACTGTTTTTT. It encodes CASSYSTGAGEKLFF.